The clone carrying this T cell receptor (beta chain) was observed a handful of times. The antigen is not known. The record originates from a study of identical twins. General observations from the study: In monozygotic twins, models underestimated the sharing of out-of-frame TCR alpha.

Per germline, CDR1 LGHDT and CDR2 YNNKEL (reference sequence). The CDR3 length is 17 residues. Trimming left V 1 base short and J 3 bases short, with 16 bases between. TCRdb analysed the 5' RACE reads with MiXCR anew, one entry per CDR3 protein. Counted here are hundreds of thousands of distinct CDR3 sequences, approximately 13% occurring once; the ten biggest clones make up roughly 1.6%. The data also belong to a second study, concerning yellow fever vaccine responses in identical twins.

The origin of this receptor is a woman younger than 35 in good health. The sample comprised PBMCs. The rearrangement uses TRBV3-1 and TRBJ2-1; D is perhaps TRBD2 (5 bases). The CDR3 here is CASSQVKRHAIYNEQFF. The CDR3 region has the DNA TGTGCCAGCAGCCAAGTCAAGCGGCACGCAATCTACAATGAGCAGTTCTTC.